Presented here are 10 T cell receptor beta chains from one specimen sequenced in a study of OX40 agonist ivuxolimab in advanced cancers. Profiled with immunoSEQ multiplex PCR; TCRdb holds only in-frame clones, not every one. The repertoire has 55,000 to 75,000 clones, roughly nine tenths of them found once; the top ten carry 3% to 4%. Sequenced material: CD4+ or CD8+ T cells sorted from blood, taken in a trial of the OX40 agonist ivuxolimab. These receptor sequences come from an adult with an advanced solid tumor such as melanoma, head and neck, liver or kidney cancer.

V is TRBV28 and J is TRBJ2-1, with TRBD2 matching over 12 bases. V lost 7 bases, J lost 9 bases, and 4 bases stayed unmatched. The germline gives CDR1 MDHEN, CDR2 SYDVKM. This CDR3 is built from 13 residues. The CDR3: CASTLAGGVEQFF. CDR3 nucleotide sequence: TGTGCCAGCACGCTAGCGGGAGGGGTTGAGCAGTTCTTC.

This rearrangement joins TRBV19 to TRBJ2-2; a possible D gene is TRBD1 (6 bases). CDR3 length: 13 amino acids. V lost 5 bases and J 6 bases, leaving 10 bases between the germline ends. Germline-derived CDR1 and CDR2 are LNHDA and SQIVND (reference sequence). The CDR3 bases are TGTGCCAGTAGTGTACAGGGCGCCGGGGAGCTGTTTTTT. Encoded protein: CASSVQGAGELFF.

There are a few counts of this clone. The chain carries TRBV28 and TRBJ1-5; D call uncertain. V gave up 6 bases and J gave up 6 bases, with 12 bases separating them. Germline values: CDR1 MDHEN, CDR2 SYDVKM. The CDR3 has 13 amino acids. The DNA of the CDR3 is TGTGCCAGCAGGTGGGCCCGTAGTCAGCCCCAGCATTTT. Protein product: CASRWARSQPQHF.

The chain couples TRBV27 to TRBJ2-7; TRBD2 matches at 7 bases. The CDR3 is 15 amino acids. Germline trimming cut 7 bases from V and 3 bases from J; bases unmatched to any gene: 12. Germline V gene data show CDR1 as MNHEY and CDR2 as SMNVEV (reference sequence). This CDR3 reads CASKAIDGTNYEQYF. CDR3 DNA: TGTGCCAGCAAGGCGATAGATGGGACTAACTACGAGCAGTACTTC.

The chain employs TRBV28 and TRBJ1-1; no clear D. The CDR3 loop spans 15 amino acids. The germline V gene encodes CDR1 MDHEN and CDR2 SYDVKM. Trimming took off 4 bases at V and 0 bases at J, with 12 bases between the two ends. In DNA, the CDR3 is TGTGCCAGCAGTTCCTATGGACTCCTGAACACTGAAGCTTTCTTT. Protein sequence: CASSSYGLLNTEAFF.

This clone was counted a single time. V and J are TRBV5-4 and TRBJ2-7, with TRBD1 matching 9 bases. Losses at the gene ends were 4 bases for V and 7 bases for J; bases not matched to a gene: 15. The CDR3 has 16 amino acids. The germline V gene has CDR1 SGHNT and CDR2 YYREEE (reference sequence). The chain's CDR3 is CASSAPGTGFGGEQYF. DNA of the CDR3: TGTGCCAGCAGCGCCCCCGGGACAGGGTTTGGAGGGGAGCAGTACTTC.

The chain has TRBV4-3 and TRBJ1-4; D is undetermined. The CDR3 contains 16 residues. Germline values: CDR1 LGHNA, CDR2 YSLEER. V dropped 0 bases and J dropped 8 bases, with 16 bases sitting between them. CDR3 loop: CASSQDMTTAKEKLFF. The CDR3 DNA is TGCGCCAGCAGCCAAGATATGACCACCGCGAAGGAAAAACTGTTTTTT.

This clone is a singleton in its sample. The chain is built from TRBV6-6 and TRBJ2-1; 9 positions agree with TRBD2. There are 14 residues in the CDR3. Germline V gives CDR1 MNHNY, CDR2 SVGAGI (reference sequence). V was clipped by 10 bases and J by 7 bases; unmatched bases: 11. The CDR3 DNA reads as TGTGCCACCAGAGTAGCGGGAGATAGAAATGAGCAGTTCTTC. Translating it yields CATRVAGDRNEQFF.

The chain couples TRBV11-2 to TRBJ2-3, with 11 bases matching TRBD2. Germline CDR1 reads SGHAT; CDR2 reads FQNNGV. This CDR3 is built from 16 residues. V gave up 2 bases and J gave up 3 bases; unmatched junction bases: 4. CDR3 bases: TGTGCCAGCAGCTTAACTAGCGGGAGTCGTACAGATACGCAGTATTTT. Translated: CASSLTSGSRTDTQYF.

The chain couples TRBV9 to TRBJ2-1, with D perhaps TRBD2 (5 bases). This CDR3 contains 12 residues. Germline CDR1 is SGDLS and CDR2 is YYNGEE. V was cut by 7 bases and J by 8 bases, with 13 bases left in between. CDR3 DNA sequence: TGTGCCAGCGCGGTTGAGGGATATGAGCAGTTCTTC. Translation: CASAVEGYEQFF.